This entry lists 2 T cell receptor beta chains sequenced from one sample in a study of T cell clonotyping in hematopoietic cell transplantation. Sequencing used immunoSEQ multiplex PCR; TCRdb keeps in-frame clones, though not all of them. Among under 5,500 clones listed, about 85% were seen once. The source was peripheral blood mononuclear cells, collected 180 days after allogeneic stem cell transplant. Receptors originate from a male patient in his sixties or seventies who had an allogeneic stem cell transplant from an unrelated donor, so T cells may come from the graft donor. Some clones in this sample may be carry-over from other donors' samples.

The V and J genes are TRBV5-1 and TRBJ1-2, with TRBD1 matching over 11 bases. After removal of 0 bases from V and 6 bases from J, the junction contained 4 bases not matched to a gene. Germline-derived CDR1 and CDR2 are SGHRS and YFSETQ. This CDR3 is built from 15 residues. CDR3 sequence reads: CASSLVGQGVHGYTF. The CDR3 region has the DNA TGCGCCAGCAGCTTGGTGGGACAGGGGGTCCATGGCTACACCTTC.

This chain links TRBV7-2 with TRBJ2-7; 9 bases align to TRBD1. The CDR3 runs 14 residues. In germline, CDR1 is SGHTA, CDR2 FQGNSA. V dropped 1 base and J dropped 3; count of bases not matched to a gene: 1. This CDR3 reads CASSLEDRGYEQYF. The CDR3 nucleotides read TGTGCCAGCAGCTTAGAGGACAGGGGCTACGAGCAGTACTTC. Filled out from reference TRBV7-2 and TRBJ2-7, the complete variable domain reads GAGVSQSPSNKVTEKGKDVELRCDPISGHTALYWYRQSLGQGLEFLIYFQGNSAPDKSGLPSDRFSAERTGGSVSTLTIQRTQQEDSAVYLCASSLEDRGYEQYFGPGTRLTVT.